This section outlines one TCR beta chain sequence together with its context. There is no known antigen for this receptor. No base-level quality is on record; no much larger clone is a single base apart. TCRbeta CDR3 regions were amplified from genomic DNA by means of the immunoSEQ Assay, a bias-controlled multiplex PCR. Turning to the authors' computational methods: Within the assay, amplification of reference gene primers was used to estimate how many nucleated cells each sample contained. Sequence reads were collapsed and filtered to measure the absolute abundance of every unique TCRbeta CDR3 rearrangement. For each sample, productive Simpson clonality was calculated as the square root of Simpson's diversity index across productive rearrangements. Entries here come from immuneACCESS through TCRdb and include only in-frame sequences with V and J called. Some clones fail to appear in such tables; in the studies checked, an unresolved V gene covers under half of the shortfall, and the cause of the remainder is unknown. The D gene and trimming were derived from the DNA, and the V and J assignments and clone size from that table. This sample is represented by approximately 300,000 clones; more than 75% of them were singletons. Roughly 3% of the sample belongs to the ten largest clones.

The data were obtained in a study of blood T cell repertoires in COVID-19 (dated by TCRdb to 2019 to 2021). Context from the whole study: Collaborator samples came from the United States, Italy and Spain and covered acute and convalescent phases of COVID-19. The material from the prospective study consisted of cDNA or gDNA derived from T cells, B-cell-depleted T cells, or PBMCs. Subjects who had been exposed to COVID-19, were actively infected with it, or had recovered from it provided the deeply sampled blood TCRbeta repertoires that made up the dataset. The repertoires were made available in a free public database intended to serve as a resource for research on the immune response to SARS-CoV-2. Samples came from the ongoing ImmuneRACE study (first 160 participants) plus 1,254 subjects from 6 global collaborators. Sample metadata almost always included a de-identified subject ID, COVID-19 status, age in years and sex. Where available, HLA class I and class II types were obtained from metadata supplied by the sample provider rather than from assay-based typing.

As encoded in the germline V gene (reference sequence), CDR1 is MNHEY while CDR2 is SMNVEV. The junction shows trimming of 4 bases on V and 1 base on J, plus 10 bases between the germline ends. Spanning cysteine to phenylalanine, the CDR3 consists of 14 amino acids. Just the 42-base CDR3 DNA is kept, in frame starting at base 1. Participants in the prospective study were enrolled through a virtual design, were aged roughly 18 to 100 years, and lived in approximately 25 United States geographic areas. To assign participants to cohorts, the prospective study relied on clinical history that participants themselves reported in a screening survey and a study questionnaire. Recovered participants in ImmuneRACE Cohort 3 were defined as having two consecutive negative NP/OP PCR tests, clearance from a healthcare professional, or resolution of symptoms. Each participant in the prospective study had whole blood, serum and a nasopharyngeal or oropharyngeal swab collected by mobile phlebotomists. Prospective study participants could optionally give additional blood draws and questionnaires over an approximately two-month period. Blood samples from the prospective study were shipped frozen or at room temperature prior to DNA extraction.

Overall study outcomes, separate from this receptor: Clinical and demographic metadata were provided uncurated, with the amount varying by source and participant.

The chain is assembled from TRBV27 and TRBJ1-1; the D gene cannot be named for sure. Material: PBMCs or T cells enriched from blood (not recorded which). This TCR came from a woman under 30 who had recovered from COVID-19. CDR3 protein: CASSYHRRNTEAFF. In nucleotides, the sequence is TGTGCCAGCAGTTATCACAGAAGGAACACTGAAGCTTTCTTT.